The 20 T cell receptor beta chains below were found in one sample sequenced in a study of CD8+CD57+ T cells in acquired aplastic anemia. Profiling that covered TCR beta VDJ and CDR3 relied on genomic DNA as its template. In TCRdb, the reads were re-called with MiXCR into one record per CDR3 protein. Seen here are over 200,000 distinct CDR3 sequences, over 60% observed once, and the top ten hold about 29%. The specimen was sorted CD4+, CD8+, or CD8+CD57+ T cells (not recorded which) from PBMCs. These receptor sequences come from a human donor in good health.

This clonotype appeared a single time. An end of the junction differs from the germline gene, which may be a read error. The gene calls are TRBV5-1 and TRBJ2-7; 7 bases map to TRBD2. From germline, CDR1 is SGHRS and CDR2 YFSETQ. CDR3 size: 15 residues. For the CDR3, the DNA is TGTGCCAGCAGCTTTGGTGGCGGGAGCAGGGACGAGCAGTACTTC. This encodes CASSFGGGSRDEQYF.

V and J are TRBV19 and TRBJ2-2; TRBD2 aligns across 15 bases. The V gene end was trimmed by 5 bases and the J gene end by 1 base; junction bases not matched to a gene: 5. Looked up from germline, CDR1 is LNHDA and CDR2 is SQIVND (reference sequence). The CDR3 totals 18 residues. The DNA of the CDR3 is TGTGCCAGTAGTCTCAGGACTAGCGGGAGGGTGAACACCGGGGAGCTGTTTTTT. Protein sequence: CASSLRTSGRVNTGELFF.

J is TRBJ2-5 and V is TRBV15; D is unresolved. Germline V gene lookup returns CDR1 LNHNV and CDR2 YYDKDF (reference sequence). Trimming shortened V by 0 bases and J by 5 bases, and 7 bases separated the two germline ends. The CDR3 contains 13 residues. The CDR3 nucleotides are TGTGCCACCAGCAGAGACGAAAAGGAGACCCAGTACTTC. Amino acids: CATSRDEKETQYF.

The chain carries TRBV20-1 and TRBJ2-7, with a weak D call TRBD1 (7 bases). This CDR3 contains 15 residues. The V end lost 0 bases, the J end lost 3 bases, and 15 bases lay between the germline ends. Germline assignment: CDR1 DFQATT and CDR2 SNEGSKA (reference sequence). The CDR3 bases are TGCAGTGCTAGAGATCAGGGGGGCTTGGGCTACGAGCAGTACTTC. Encoded protein: CSARDQGGLGYEQYF.

This chain connects TRBV4-3 to TRBJ1-1, with 8 bases that match TRBD1. CDR1 is LGHNA and CDR2 is YSLEER in the germline V gene. CDR3 length: 17 residues. Germline trimming cut 4 bases from V and 1 base from J; bases unmatched to any gene: 11. The CDR3 sequence: CASSPPGQADANTEAFF. The CDR3 DNA sequence: TGCGCCAGCAGCCCTCCGGGACAGGCAGATGCGAACACTGAAGCTTTCTTT.

This clonotype occurred many times. The V and J genes are TRBV6-2 or TRBV6-3 and TRBJ2-3; unclear D gene. V gave up 0 bases and J gave up 4 bases, with 8 bases separating them. The germline gives CDR1 MNHEY, CDR2 SVGEGT. The CDR3 is made up of 14 amino acids. The CDR3 sequence: CASSYSRTPDTQYF. The CDR3 DNA sequence: TGTGCCAGCAGTTACTCTCGAACGCCAGATACGCAGTATTTT.

The rearrangement joins TRBV9 to TRBJ1-2; 9 bases fit TRBD1. V shed 5 bases, J shed 3 bases, and the junction held 8 bases outside the gene matches. CDR1 is SGDLS, CDR2 YYNGEE, per germline. The CDR3 is 15 residues long. CDR3 in amino acids: CASRGRDRADYGYTF. The CDR3 DNA follows: TGTGCCAGCAGGGGCCGGGACAGGGCCGACTATGGCTACACCTTC. The full variable domain, completed using reference TRBV9 and TRBJ1-2, is DSGVTQTPKHLITATGQRVTLRCSPRSGDLSVYWYQQSLDQGLQFLIQYYNGEERAKGNILERFSAQQFPDLHSELNLSSLELGDSALYFCASRGRDRADYGYTFGSGTRLTVV.

In its sample, this clonotype was seen a few times. At one end the junction does not follow the germline gene, possibly because of a read error. V and J are TRBV9 and TRBJ2-1; tentatively, D is TRBD1 (6 bases). This CDR3 is built from 17 residues. Germline-derived CDR1 and CDR2 are SGDLS and YYNGEE. CDR3 residues: CASSVELGQGPYNEQSF. Written as DNA, the CDR3 is TGTGCCAGCAGCGTAGAGTTGGGGCAGGGGCCCTACAATGAGCAGTCCTTC. Using reference TRBV9 and TRBJ2-1 for the parts outside the CDR3, the full variable domain is DSGVTQTPKHLITATGQRVTLRCSPRSGDLSVYWYQQSLDQGLQFLIQYYNGEERAKGNILERFSAQQFPDLHSELNLSSLELGDSALYFCASSVELGQGPYNEQSFGPGTRLTVL.

This sequence joins TRBV19 and TRBJ1-1; D might be TRBD1 (5 bases). The length of the CDR3 is 16 residues. The V end was cut by 4 bases, the J end by 4 bases, with 19 bases between. CDR1 LNHDA and CDR2 SQIVND come from the germline V gene (reference sequence). For the CDR3, the DNA is TGTGCCAGTAGTACCTCCGACAGTGGAGGGAGCACTGAAGCTTTCTTT. It yields the protein CASSTSDSGGSTEAFF.

The chain has TRBV9 and TRBJ1-3; D gene unclear. The CDR3 runs 17 residues. Trimming removed 0 bases at V and 0 bases at J, with 13 bases between. Germline lookup yields CDR1 SGDLS and CDR2 YYNGEE. CDR3: CASSVAAGGNSGNTIYF. Here the CDR3 DNA reads TGTGCCAGCAGCGTAGCGGCGGGCGGGAACTCTGGAAACACCATATATTTT.

The genes are TRBV4-3 and TRBJ2-7; D not certain. Germline CDR1 and CDR2: LGHNA and YSLEER. The ends were cut back, 5 bases at V and 0 bases at J, with 14 bases in the middle. The CDR3 sequence is 15 residues long. CDR3 sequence reads: CASSYSYSSSYEQYF. The DNA of the CDR3 is TGCGCCAGCAGCTACAGCTATTCGAGCTCCTACGAGCAGTACTTC.

This clonotype was seen repeatedly, ten times or more. The chain links TRBV6-1 to TRBJ1-2, with unresolved D. Per the germline V gene, CDR1 is MNHNS and CDR2 is SASEGT. The germline V and J ends were trimmed by 8 bases and 4 bases, with 14 bases remaining between them. The length of the CDR3 is 13 residues. In DNA form, the CDR3 reads TGTGCCAGCGAGACGCCACAACCCTATGGCTACACCTTC. This gives the protein CASETPQPYGYTF.

This clonotype was observed many times. The chain links TRBV6-1 to TRBJ2-3; 10 nucleotides align to TRBD2. The CDR3 loop spans 16 amino acids. The junction had 7 bases not matched to a gene; V was cut back by 7 bases and J by 0 bases. Germline CDR1 is MNHNS and CDR2 is SASEGT. The CDR3 bases are TGTGCCAGCACCCGGCTAGCGGGAGTGAGCACAGATACGCAGTATTTT. Translating gives CASTRLAGVSTDTQYF.

This chain connects TRBV2 to TRBJ2-7; 7 nucleotides align to TRBD1. Per the germline V gene, CDR1 is SNHLY and CDR2 is FYNNEI. CDR3 length: 14 amino acids. Unmatched junction bases numbered 7, after V lost 6 bases and J lost 2 bases. This CDR3 is CASRQGDSTYEQYF. In nucleotides, the CDR3 is TGTGCCAGCAGACAAGGGGACAGTACCTACGAGCAGTACTTC.

A remark on this clonotype: Compared with germline, one end of the junction differs, possibly owing to a read error. CDR3 sequence reads: CASSQLGQGISYEQYF. The DNA of the CDR3 is TGTGCCAGCAGTCAATTGGGACAGGGGATATCCTACGAGCAGTACTTC. J is TRBJ2-7 and V is TRBV10-3, with 10 bases fitting TRBD1. This CDR3 contains 16 residues. CDR1 and CDR2 from the germline V gene are ENHRY and SYGVKD.

The CDR3 loop is CSVSDGDTEAFF. CDR3 nucleotide sequence: TGCAGCGTCTCGGACGGTGACACTGAAGCTTTCTTT. The rearrangement links TRBV29-1 to TRBJ1-1; D uncertain. V dropped 6 bases and J dropped 3 bases, with 11 bases sitting between them. The length of the CDR3 is 12 residues. Germline CDR1 reads SQVTM; CDR2 reads ANQGSEA.

The chain carries TRBV12-3 or TRBV12-4 and TRBJ2-1, with a weak D call TRBD1 (5 bases). V lost 4 bases and J lost 4, with 8 bases in between. The CDR3 extends over 13 amino acids. The chain's CDR3 is CASSYAGYNEQFF. As DNA, the CDR3 is TGTGCCAGCAGTTACGCAGGGTACAATGAGCAGTTCTTC.

The chain joins TRBV7-8 to TRBJ1-1, with 10 bases aligning to TRBD1. Germline CDR1 is SGHVS and CDR2 is FQNEAQ. The V gene end was trimmed by 1 base and the J gene end by 5 bases; junction bases not matched to a gene: 1. This CDR3 region has 14 residues. The CDR3 nucleotides read TGTGCCAGCAGCTTAGGGGACAGGGGAACTGAAGCTTTCTTT. Amino acids: CASSLGDRGTEAFF. Supplemented by reference TRBV7-8 and TRBJ1-1, the full variable domain reads GAGVSQSPRYKVAKRGQDVALRCDPISGHVSLFWYQQALGQGPEFLTYFQNEAQLDKSGLPSDRFFAERPEGSVSTLKIQRTQQEDSAVYLCASSLGDRGTEAFFGQGTRLTVV.

This clonotype was detected a few times. The V call is TRBV7-8, the J call TRBJ2-7; a weak D match, TRBD1 (5 bases). In germline, CDR1 is SGHVS, CDR2 FQNEAQ. Trimming left V 0 bases short and J 1 base short, with 10 bases between. The CDR3 is 15 residues long. This CDR3 is CASSLARGLSYEQYF. CDR3 nucleotide sequence: TGTGCCAGCAGCTTAGCAAGGGGATTGTCCTACGAGCAGTACTTC.

The chain combines TRBV5-1 with TRBJ2-7; D is unresolved. The CDR3 spans 12 residues. From germline, CDR1 is SGHRS and CDR2 YFSETQ. Trimming pared 0 bases from V and 4 bases from J, leaving 5 bases between. CDR3 protein: CASSLEPYEQYF. CDR3 in DNA: TGCGCCAGCAGCTTGGAACCTTACGAGCAGTACTTC.